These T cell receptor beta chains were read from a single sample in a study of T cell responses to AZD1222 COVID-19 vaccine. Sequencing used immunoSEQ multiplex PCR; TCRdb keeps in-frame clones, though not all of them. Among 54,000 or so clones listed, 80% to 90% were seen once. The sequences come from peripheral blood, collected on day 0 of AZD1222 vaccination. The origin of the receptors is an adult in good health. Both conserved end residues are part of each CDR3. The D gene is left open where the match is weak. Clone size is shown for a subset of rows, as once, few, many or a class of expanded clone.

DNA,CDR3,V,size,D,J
TGTGCCAGCAGTTACGGTCTAGCCTTGAACACCGGGGAGCTGTTTTTT,CASSYGLALNTGELFF,TRBV6-2/TRBV6-3,.,.,TRBJ2-2
TGTGCCTGGAGTGTGTACGGGGGAAACTATGGCTACACCTTC,CAWSVYGGNYGYTF,TRBV30,.,.,TRBJ1-2
TGTGCCACCAGTGATTCTGACACCTACAAAGAGACCCAGTACTTC,CATSDSDTYKETQYF,TRBV24-1,.,.,TRBJ2-5
TGTGCCAGCAGTCCCCGACTAGCGGGAGCTCGGGAGCAGTACTTC,CASSPRLAGAREQYF,TRBV2,.,TRBD2,TRBJ2-7
TGTGCCAGTAGTGCGGGGACCAACAACAATGAGCAGTTCTTC,CASSAGTNNNEQFF,TRBV19,.,.,TRBJ2-1
TGTGCCAGCAGCTTAAGGGAGTCTGGCGGGGAGCTGTTTTTT,CASSLRESGGELFF,TRBV7-3,.,.,TRBJ2-2
TGTGCCAGCAGCTGGTCCAGGGGGGCTAATGAAAAACTGTTTTTT,CASSWSRGANEKLFF,TRBV7-9,.,TRBD1,TRBJ1-4
TGTGCCACCAGCAGAGAGCGGGCAGAGACCCAGTACTTC,CATSRERAETQYF,TRBV15,.,.,TRBJ2-5
TGTGCCAGCAGCCCGCGGGTGGCTGCTGAAGCTTTCTTT,CASSPRVAAEAFF,TRBV7-6,.,.,TRBJ1-1
TGTGCCAGTAGTATAGTGAGGGGGGACGGCAATCAGCCCCAGCATTTT,CASSIVRGDGNQPQHF,TRBV19,.,.,TRBJ1-5
TGTGCCAGTAGTATCGGGGTGAACTCTGGAAACACCATATATTTT,CASSIGVNSGNTIYF,TRBV19,.,.,TRBJ1-3
TGTGCCACCAGTGATTTGTCGCTGGGGAGGGCCTACGAGCAGTACTTC,CATSDLSLGRAYEQYF,TRBV24-1,.,TRBD2,TRBJ2-7
TGTGCCAGCTCCCAACCGGACAGGAGGTACGGCTACACCTTC,CASSQPDRRYGYTF,TRBV18,.,TRBD1,TRBJ1-2
TGTGCCAGCAATCAGGACCTATCACCCCTCCACTTT,CASNQDLSPLHF,TRBV25-1,.,.,TRBJ1-6
TGCGCCAGCAGCACACAGGGTTCCGGGGAGCTGTTTTTT,CASSTQGSGELFF,TRBV5-1,.,.,TRBJ2-2
TGTGCCAGTAGTGGGGGAAGGGGGGCTAGGGCCTACAATGAGCAGTTCTTC,CASSGGRGARAYNEQFF,TRBV19,.,.,TRBJ2-1
TGTGCCAGCAGCCCCCAGACGGGTGACAATGAGCAGTTCTTC,CASSPQTGDNEQFF,TRBV7-2,once,.,TRBJ2-1
TGTGCCAGCAGTGAAGGGGGTGGTGGGGTACCCTACGAGCAGTACTTC,CASSEGGGGVPYEQYF,TRBV6-1,.,.,TRBJ2-7
TGTGCCAGCAGCCAAGTCCAGAACACTGAAGCTTTCTTT,CASSQVQNTEAFF,TRBV3-1/TRBV3-2,.,.,TRBJ1-1
TGCGCCAGCAGCGGATCCAGGGATGAGACCCAGTACTTC,CASSGSRDETQYF,TRBV5-1,.,.,TRBJ2-5
TGCGCCAGCAGCCAAGGGCCCCTAGCGGGAGCGGGTCAAGAGACCCAGTACTTC,CASSQGPLAGAGQETQYF,TRBV4-1,.,TRBD2,TRBJ2-5
TGTGCCAGCAGCGTAGATTTATGGGAGGGCTACAATGAGCAGTTCTTC,CASSVDLWEGYNEQFF,TRBV9,.,TRBD2,TRBJ2-1
TGTGCCAGCAGCCGGACTAGCGGGAGATACGAGCAGTACTTC,CASSRTSGRYEQYF,TRBV4-2,.,TRBD2,TRBJ2-7
TGTGCCAGCAGCTTATCCTCAGTCACGAACACCGGGGAGCTGTTTTTT,CASSLSSVTNTGELFF,TRBV7-6,.,.,TRBJ2-2
TGTGCCAGCAGCCCAACTAGCGGGAGGGTCGCAGATACGCAGTATTTT,CASSPTSGRVADTQYF,TRBV7-9,.,TRBD2,TRBJ2-3
TGTGCCAGCAAAGGCCCCTTGGGACAACAGGGAACTAATGAAAAACTGTTTTTT,CASKGPLGQQGTNEKLFF,TRBV28,.,.,TRBJ1-4
TGTGCCAGCAGCCGAAGACTAGCGGGAGGCGAGACCCAGTACTTC,CASSRRLAGGETQYF,TRBV9,.,TRBD2,TRBJ2-5
TGTGCCAGCAGCCGGACACACTATAATTCACCCCTCCACTTT,CASSRTHYNSPLHF,TRBV7-9,.,.,TRBJ1-6
TGCGCCAGCAGCTTGGACGGCCAATATAATTCACCCCTCCACTTT,CASSLDGQYNSPLHF,TRBV5-1,.,.,TRBJ1-6
TGTGCCAGCAGTGAATACCGGTGGGGGGGCGGCACTGAAGCTTTCTTT,CASSEYRWGGGTEAFF,TRBV6-1,few,.,TRBJ1-1
TGTGCCAGCAGCGAAAACCCCCGGGACATCCCCTATAATTCACCCCTCCACTTT,CASSENPRDIPYNSPLHF,TRBV5-4,.,.,TRBJ1-6
TGCGCCAGCAGCCAAGTTGGGACCCCCCAAGAGACCCAGTACTTC,CASSQVGTPQETQYF,TRBV4-3,.,.,TRBJ2-5
TGTGCCAGCAGCCAAGTTTCCAGCGGGAGTGGGGAGACCCAGTACTTC,CASSQVSSGSGETQYF,TRBV4-2,once,TRBD2,TRBJ2-5
TGTGCCAGCAGTTTCGGGACAGATTATCAGCCCCAGCATTTT,CASSFGTDYQPQHF,TRBV6-2/TRBV6-3,.,TRBD1,TRBJ1-5
TGTGCCTGGAGTTCTCGGGGGGCGCTCGAAACAGATACGCAGTATTTT,CAWSSRGALETDTQYF,TRBV30,.,.,TRBJ2-3
TGTGCCAGCAGCTTACCGGGACTAGCGGGTCACCAAGAGACCCAGTACTTC,CASSLPGLAGHQETQYF,TRBV7-2,.,TRBD2,TRBJ2-5
TGTGCCAGCAGCGCCGGGGGGACAGGGGGCCAGGAGACCCAGTACTTC,CASSAGGTGGQETQYF,TRBV9,.,TRBD1,TRBJ2-5
TGTGCCAGCAGCGTTGACAGGGGAGAGAAGGAGCAGTACTTC,CASSVDRGEKEQYF,TRBV11-2,.,TRBD1,TRBJ2-7
TGTGCCTGGAGGGGGTCGAGACACCATAATTCACCCCTCCACTTT,CAWRGSRHHNSPLHF,TRBV30,.,.,TRBJ1-6
TGCACCAGCAGCCCTCCGGCATCAGAGGAAGACGAGCAGTACTTC,CTSSPPASEEDEQYF,TRBV1,.,.,TRBJ2-7
TGTGCCAGTAGTTTTGGGGCGGACACTGAAGCTTTCTTT,CASSFGADTEAFF,TRBV19,.,.,TRBJ1-1
TGCGCCAGCAGCCAAGAAATTGATAGCGGGAGCTCCTACGAGCAGTACTTC,CASSQEIDSGSSYEQYF,TRBV4-1,.,TRBD2,TRBJ2-7
TGTGCCAGCTTACCGGGACAGTCCTACAATGAGCAGTTCTTC,CASLPGQSYNEQFF,TRBV2,.,TRBD1,TRBJ2-1
TGTGCCAGCTCACCCCGGGGGCAGGGAAACACCATATATTTT,CASSPRGQGNTIYF,TRBV18,.,.,TRBJ1-3
TGTGCCAGCAGTGAAGTGGGCGTCCAAGAGACCCAGTACTTC,CASSEVGVQETQYF,TRBV6-1,.,.,TRBJ2-5
TGCAGCCTTCGTAGACTAGCGGTTACGGACAGTGAGCAGTTCTTC,CSLRRLAVTDSEQFF,TRBV29-1,few,TRBD2,TRBJ2-1
TGTGCCAGCAAGGACGCGAACACTGAAGCTTTCTTT,CASKDANTEAFF,TRBV28,.,.,TRBJ1-1
TGTGCCAGCGCTAAGGGAACAGACTACGGGCAGTACTTC,CASAKGTDYGQYF,TRBV7-2,few,.,TRBJ2-7
TGTGCCAGCAGCCAAGACAGGAATTTCGATCAGCCCCAGCATTTT,CASSQDRNFDQPQHF,TRBV3-1/TRBV3-2,.,.,TRBJ1-5
TGTGCCAGCAAACCTAGAGGAGGGCATGAAAAACTGTTTTTT,CASKPRGGHEKLFF,TRBV27,.,.,TRBJ1-4
TGTGCCAGCAGTTGGGCAGGGGGCAATCAGCCCCAGCATTTT,CASSWAGGNQPQHF,TRBV28,.,.,TRBJ1-5
TGTGCCAGCAGCCAAGGGGGGGCTCAGCCCCAGCATTTT,CASSQGGAQPQHF,TRBV3-1/TRBV3-2,.,.,TRBJ1-5
TGTGCCACCAGCTTGGAAGATACGCAGTATTTT,CATSLEDTQYF,TRBV15,.,.,TRBJ2-3
TGTGCCAGCAGGACTGGACAGACCAACACCGGGGAGCTGTTTTTT,CASRTGQTNTGELFF,TRBV6-5,.,.,TRBJ2-2
TGTGCCAGCAGCCAAGATCGGTTGGGAACCGGGGAGCTGTTTTTT,CASSQDRLGTGELFF,TRBV3-1/TRBV3-2,.,.,TRBJ2-2